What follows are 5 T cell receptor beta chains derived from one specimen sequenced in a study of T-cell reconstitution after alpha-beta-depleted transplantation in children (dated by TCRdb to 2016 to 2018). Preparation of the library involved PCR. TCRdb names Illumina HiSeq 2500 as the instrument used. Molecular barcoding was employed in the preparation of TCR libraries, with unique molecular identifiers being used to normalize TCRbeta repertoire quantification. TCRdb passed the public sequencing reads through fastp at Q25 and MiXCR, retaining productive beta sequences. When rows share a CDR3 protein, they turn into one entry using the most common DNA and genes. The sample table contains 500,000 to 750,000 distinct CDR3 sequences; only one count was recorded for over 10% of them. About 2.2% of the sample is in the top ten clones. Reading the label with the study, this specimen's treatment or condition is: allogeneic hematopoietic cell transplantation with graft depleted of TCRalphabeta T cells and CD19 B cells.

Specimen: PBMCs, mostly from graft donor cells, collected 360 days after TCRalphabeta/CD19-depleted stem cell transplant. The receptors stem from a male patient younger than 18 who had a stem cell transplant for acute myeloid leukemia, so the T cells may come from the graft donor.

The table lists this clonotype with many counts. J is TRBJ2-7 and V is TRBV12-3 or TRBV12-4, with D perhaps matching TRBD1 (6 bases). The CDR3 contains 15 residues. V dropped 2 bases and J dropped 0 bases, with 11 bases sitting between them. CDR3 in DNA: TGTGCCAGCAGTTTATCAGGGGCCAGCTCCTACGAGCAGTACTTC. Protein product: CASSLSGASSYEQYF.

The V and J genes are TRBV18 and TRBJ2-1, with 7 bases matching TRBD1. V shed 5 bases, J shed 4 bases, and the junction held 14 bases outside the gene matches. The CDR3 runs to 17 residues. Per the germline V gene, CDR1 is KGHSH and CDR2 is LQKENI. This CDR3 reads CASSSRQGTLLYNEQFF. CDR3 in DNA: TGTGCCAGCTCATCGCGACAGGGAACCCTGTTGTACAATGAGCAGTTCTTC. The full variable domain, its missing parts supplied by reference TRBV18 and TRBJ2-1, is NAGVMQNPRHLVRRRGQEARLRCSPMKGHSHVYWYRQLPEEGLKFMVYLQKENIIDESGMPKERFSAEFPKEGPSILRIQQVVRGDSAAYFCASSSRQGTLLYNEQFFGPGTRLTVL.

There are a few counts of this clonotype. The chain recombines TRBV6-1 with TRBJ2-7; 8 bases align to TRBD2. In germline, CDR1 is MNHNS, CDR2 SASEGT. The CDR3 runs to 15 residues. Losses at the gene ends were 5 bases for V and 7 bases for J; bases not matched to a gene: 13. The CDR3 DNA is TGTGCCAGCAGTCGGGGTTCAGCGGGAGTGTGGGAGCAGTACTTC. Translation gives CASSRGSAGVWEQYF.

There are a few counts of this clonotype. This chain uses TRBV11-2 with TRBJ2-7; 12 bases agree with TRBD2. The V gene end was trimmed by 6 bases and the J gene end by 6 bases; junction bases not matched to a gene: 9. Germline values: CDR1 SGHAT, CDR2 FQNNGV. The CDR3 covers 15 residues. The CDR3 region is CASSSLAGGPLEQYF. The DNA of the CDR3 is TGTGCCAGCAGTTCCCTAGCGGGAGGGCCCCTCGAGCAGTACTTC.

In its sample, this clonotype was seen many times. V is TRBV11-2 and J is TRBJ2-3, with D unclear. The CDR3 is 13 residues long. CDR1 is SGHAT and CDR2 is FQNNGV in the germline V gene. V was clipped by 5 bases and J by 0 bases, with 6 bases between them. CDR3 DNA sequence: TGTGCCAGCAGCGGAGCTAGCACAGATACGCAGTATTTT. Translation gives CASSGASTDTQYF.